The clone carrying this T cell receptor (beta chain) has ten or more counts. Its matching antigen is unknown. Graves' hyperthyroidism without ophthalmopathy progression within 18 months was termed stable. Regions amplified from RNA transcripts were the TCR beta CDR3 regions. HTBI primers were employed in a first-round RT-PCR of the TCR CDR3. TCRdb re-called the multiplex PCR reads through MiXCR, storing one row per CDR3 protein. The repertoire consists of about 680,000 distinct CDR3 sequences, with under 45% occurring once and the leading ten covering more than 25%. This record comes from a study of T cells in Graves' hyperthyroidism and ophthalmopathy. Regarding the study as a whole: Ophthalmopathy was model-predicted a median roughly 6.2 months pre-onset.

The CDR3 is 12 residues long. Trimming left V 6 bases short and J 8 bases short, with 13 bases between. This chain joins TRBV12-3 or TRBV12-4 and TRBJ1-2; D call uncertain. Sequencing was carried out using blood. The origin of this receptor is a woman aged 40 to 55 with Graves' hyperthyroidism. The CDR3 DNA reads as TGTGCCAGCAGCCCTGCAGTAGGAGGCTACACCTTC. This encodes CASSPAVGGYTF.